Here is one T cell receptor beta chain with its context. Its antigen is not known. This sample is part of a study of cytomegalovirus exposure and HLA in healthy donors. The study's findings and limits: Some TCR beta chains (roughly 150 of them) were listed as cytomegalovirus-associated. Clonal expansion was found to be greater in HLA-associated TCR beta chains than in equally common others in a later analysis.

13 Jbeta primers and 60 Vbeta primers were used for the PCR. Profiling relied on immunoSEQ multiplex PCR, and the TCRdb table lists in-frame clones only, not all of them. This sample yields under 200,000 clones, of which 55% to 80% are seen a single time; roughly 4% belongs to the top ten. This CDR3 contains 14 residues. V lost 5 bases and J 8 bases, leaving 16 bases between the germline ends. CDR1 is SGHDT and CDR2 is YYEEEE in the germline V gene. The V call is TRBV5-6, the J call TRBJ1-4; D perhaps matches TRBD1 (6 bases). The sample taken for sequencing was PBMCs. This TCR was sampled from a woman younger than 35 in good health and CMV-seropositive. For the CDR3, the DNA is TGTGCCAGCAGTTGGGGGACACCCGGCGAAAAACTGTTTTTT. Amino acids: CASSWGTPGEKLFF.